This T cell receptor beta chain was captured by sequencing in a study of CD8 T cells in ankylosing spondylitis. Study conclusions and caveats: Ankylosing spondylitis blood appeared to carry a characteristic TCR beta motif of 7 or 8 highly homologous variants.

With molecular barcodes, quantitative 5'-RACE was used to make the TCR beta libraries. TCRdb re-analysed the 5' RACE reads in MiXCR, keeping a single row per CDR3 protein. The repertoire holds some 220,000 distinct CDR3 sequences, with roughly 6.6% as singletons. CDR3 length equals 13 residues. J gave up 6 bases and V 2 bases, and 4 bases lay outside the gene matches. Germline-derived CDR1 and CDR2 are GTSNPN and SVGIG (reference sequence). The sample holds many counts of this clonotype. Its antigen remains unknown. Source material: blood, either unsorted or a sorted T cell fraction (not recorded which). This chain uses TRBV30 with TRBJ2-3, with 8 bases that match TRBD1. The source is a male donor with ankylosing spondylitis. This CDR3 is CAWSFDRGDTQYF. CDR3 in DNA: TGTGCCTGGAGTTTTGACAGGGGTGATACGCAGTATTTT.